Below, one T cell receptor beta chain is given with its context. Antigen specificity is unknown. Over chemoradiotherapy, repertoires were sampled more than once. Assay used: immunoSEQ multiplex PCR; TCRdb lists only in-frame clones, some missing. The table includes several thousand clones, 60% to 85% detected once. V gave up 7 bases and J gave up 10 bases, with 14 bases separating them. The CDR3 is 13 amino acids. Germline V gene lookup returns CDR1 SGHVS and CDR2 FQNEAQ. This entry is derived from a study of chemoradiotherapy in HPV16-positive cancers. Study results and limitations: The functional HPV-specific definition rests on just a couple of HPV16-positive patients. Candidate HPV-specific clones and E7-related TCR motifs grew in tumor during treatment. In HPV16-positive patients, HPV-responsive T-cell expansion tracked better recurrence-free survival.

This receptor was taken from a human donor with HPV-associated anogenital cancer. This sample was obtained from a patient who underwent chemoradiotherapy. V usage is TRBV7-8 and J usage is TRBJ1-6; no clear D gene. The CDR3 reads CASTLLGYSPLHF. CDR3 in DNA: TGTGCCAGCACCCTTTTAGGGTACTCACCCCTCCACTTT.